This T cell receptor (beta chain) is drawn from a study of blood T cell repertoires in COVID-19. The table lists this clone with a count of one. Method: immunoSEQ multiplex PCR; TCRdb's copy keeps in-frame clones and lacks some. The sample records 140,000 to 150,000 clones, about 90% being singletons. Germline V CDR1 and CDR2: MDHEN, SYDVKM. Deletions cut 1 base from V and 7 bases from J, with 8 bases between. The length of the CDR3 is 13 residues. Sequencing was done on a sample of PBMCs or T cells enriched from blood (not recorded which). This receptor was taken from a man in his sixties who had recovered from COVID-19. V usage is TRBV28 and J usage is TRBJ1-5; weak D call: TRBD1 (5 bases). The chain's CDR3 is CASSLYQGQPQHF. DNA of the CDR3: TGTGCCAGCAGTTTATACCAGGGCCAGCCCCAGCATTTT.